The 17 T cell receptor beta chains given below trace back to one sample, sequenced in a study of response to subunit inactivated influenza vaccine. MiXCR, applied by TCRdb to the RT-PCR reads, yields one record per CDR3 protein. This sample has 500,000 to 650,000 distinct CDR3 sequences, with around 8% found just once. Source: PBMCs from blood, taken around 25 months after vaccination. The source is a man aged 50 to 69 who received an inactivated influenza vaccine.

This clonotype came up many times. V gene TRBV14 combines with J gene TRBJ2-5, with 11 bases lining up with TRBD2. Germline CDR1 is SGHDN and CDR2 is FVKESK. The CDR3 length is 17 residues. V dropped 1 base and J dropped 5; count of bases not matched to a gene: 9. DNA for the CDR3: TGTGCCAGCAGCCAAGGAAGAACTAGCGGGAGTAGGGAGACCCAGTACTTC. Protein product: CASSQGRTSGSRETQYF.

In this sample, this clonotype turned up a few times. The chain has TRBV11-2 and TRBJ2-3; weak D call: TRBD1 (6 bases). CDR1 is SGHAT and CDR2 is FQNNGV in the germline V gene. This CDR3 spans 13 amino acids. Between the trimmed V and J ends, which lost 1 base and 5 bases, there was a span of 7 bases. CDR3 protein: CASSLVTGDTQYF. DNA for the CDR3: TGTGCCAGCAGCTTAGTGACAGGAGATACGCAGTATTTT.

V usage is TRBV27 and J usage is TRBJ1-2; D gene uncertain. The CDR3 extends over 12 amino acids. Trimming left V 11 bases short and J 4 bases short, with 14 bases between. Per the germline V gene, CDR1 is MNHEY and CDR2 is SMNVEV (reference sequence). The CDR3 coding sequence is TGTGCCGGATACCTGATGCCCTATGGCTACACCTTC. Translated, it gives CAGYLMPYGYTF.

The V call is TRBV5-5, the J call TRBJ2-5; D may correspond to TRBD1 or TRBD2 (5 bases each). The CDR3 loop spans 13 amino acids. Deletions cut 4 bases from V and 3 bases from J, with 10 bases between. Per germline, CDR1 SGHKS and CDR2 YYEKEE (reference sequence). DNA of the CDR3: TGTGCCAGCAGCGAGGGGACGGAAGAGACCCAGTACTTC. It translates to CASSEGTEETQYF.

This clonotype was observed many times. This chain links TRBV20-1 with TRBJ2-6, with 8 bases fitting TRBD2. The CDR3 loop spans 16 amino acids. After removal of 0 bases from V and 2 bases from J, the junction contained 3 bases not matched to a gene. Per the germline V gene, CDR1 is DFQATT and CDR2 is SNEGSKA (reference sequence). For the CDR3, the DNA is TGCAGTGCTAGAGATTGGCGGGGGGCTGGGGCCAACGTCCTGACTTTC. Residues: CSARDWRGAGANVLTF.

This clonotype showed up many times. V is TRBV28 and J is TRBJ2-7, with 7 bases aligning to TRBD1. The ends lost 5 bases at V and 1 base at J; junction bases unmatched: 5. Germline V gene lookup returns CDR1 MDHEN and CDR2 SYDVKM. The CDR3 covers 14 residues. CDR3 in DNA: TGTGCCAGCAGTCCCCTGGGACAGTCCTACGAGCAGTACTTC. As protein: CASSPLGQSYEQYF. The full variable domain, completed using reference TRBV28 and TRBJ2-7, is DVKVTQSSRYLVKRTGEKVFLECVQDMDHENMFWYRQDPGLGLRLIYFSYDVKMKEKGDIPEGYSVSREKKERFSLILESASTNQTSMYLCASSPLGQSYEQYFGPGTRLTVT.

The chain combines TRBV13 with TRBJ2-2; D is undetermined. Germline V gives CDR1 PRHDT, CDR2 FYEKMQ (reference sequence). V shed 2 bases and J shed 6 bases, with 22 bases lying between them. This CDR3 contains 18 residues. The CDR3 sequence: CASSLIIGVQPLAGELFF. DNA for the CDR3: TGTGCCAGCAGCTTAATTATTGGGGTCCAGCCCTTAGCCGGGGAGCTGTTTTTT.

This clonotype was observed a few times. This rearrangement joins TRBV12-3 or TRBV12-4 to TRBJ2-3; 13 bases are a match to TRBD2. The CDR3 is 16 residues long. Trimming removed 5 bases from V and 1 base from J; junction bases left unmatched: 3. CDR3 sequence: CASSITSGRGTDTQYF. The CDR3 bases are TGTGCCAGCAGTATCACTAGCGGGAGGGGCACAGATACGCAGTATTTT.

This clonotype was detected a few times. V gene TRBV5-6 combines with J gene TRBJ1-1; D may be TRBD1 (6 bases). CDR1 and CDR2 (germline): SGHDT, YYEEEE. With 4 bases removed from V and 5 bases from J, the gap between germline ends came to 18 bases. This CDR3 is 15 amino acids long. CDR3 bases: TGTGCCAGCAGCCCGGAGGGGGGACATTGGACTGAAGCTTTCTTT. It specifies CASSPEGGHWTEAFF.

This clonotype was seen more than once but under ten times. The chain uses TRBV3-1 and TRBJ1-2; D possibly corresponds to TRBD1 (5 bases). Trimming left V 4 bases short and J 2 bases short, with 14 bases between. The CDR3 covers 15 residues. The germline V gene has CDR1 LGHDT and CDR2 YNNKEL (reference sequence). CDR3 nucleotide sequence: TGTGCCAGCAGCCTCACCCCCGACAGCAACTATGGCTACACCTTC. This encodes CASSLTPDSNYGYTF.

The chain uses TRBV5-5 and TRBJ2-7; D is ambiguous. V shed 0 bases and J shed 2 bases, with 6 bases lying between them. In germline, CDR1 is SGHKS, CDR2 YYEKEE (reference sequence). This CDR3 is 13 amino acids long. The CDR3 DNA follows: TGTGCCAGCAGCTTGGGTGTAGCCTACGAGCAGTACTTC. It yields the protein CASSLGVAYEQYF.

This clonotype has a handful of counts. The rearrangement joins TRBV20-1 to TRBJ1-5; 8 bases agree with TRBD1. Germline V CDR1 and CDR2: DFQATT, SNEGSKA (reference sequence). CDR3 length equals 14 residues. With 5 bases clipped from V and 3 bases from J, the junction kept 6 bases outside the gene matches. The CDR3 nucleotides read TGCAGTGCTCTCTACAGGGGGATCAATCAGCCCCAGCATTTT. The encoded protein is CSALYRGINQPQHF.

V and J are TRBV5-1 and TRBJ1-2; 10 bases fit TRBD1. Unmatched junction bases numbered 9, after V lost 5 bases and J lost 5 bases. In germline, CDR1 is SGHRS, CDR2 YFSETQ. The CDR3 contains 15 residues. CDR3 sequence (DNA): TGCGCCAGCAGACACCGGGACAGGGGAGAGTATGGCTACACCTTC. Translated: CASRHRDRGEYGYTF.

This clonotype occurred many times. V is TRBV5-1 and J is TRBJ2-1, with TRBD2 identical over 7 bases. The ends lost 0 bases at V and 3 bases at J; junction bases unmatched: 3. CDR3 length equals 15 residues. Germline CDR1 SGHRS, CDR2 YFSETQ. The CDR3 protein is CASSLEAGSYNEQFF. CDR3 bases: TGCGCCAGCAGCTTGGAAGCGGGAAGCTACAATGAGCAGTTCTTC.

The chain uses TRBV7-9 and TRBJ1-6; D possibly corresponds to TRBD1 (6 bases). This CDR3 has 14 residues. Deletions cut 6 bases from V and 5 bases from J, with 11 bases between. CDR1 is SEHNR and CDR2 is FQNEAQ in the germline V gene (reference sequence). CDR3 amino acids: CASSGTTDNSPLHF. The CDR3 region has the DNA TGTGCCAGCAGTGGGACAACGGATAATTCACCCCTCCACTTT. Looking up the rest from reference TRBV7-9 and TRBJ1-6 gives the full variable domain: DTGVSQNPRHKITKRGQNVTFRCDPISEHNRLYWYRQTLGQGPEFLTYFQNEAQLEKSRLLSDRFSAERPKGSFSTLEIQRTEQGDSAMYLCASSGTTDNSPLHFGNGTRLTVT.

V is TRBV7-2 and J is TRBJ2-2, with unresolved D. CDR3 size: 16 residues. V dropped 1 base and J dropped 0 bases, with 9 bases sitting between them. The germline V gene has CDR1 SGHTA and CDR2 FQGNSA. Here the CDR3 reads CASSLGSYPNTGELFF. CDR3 DNA sequence: TGTGCCAGCAGCTTAGGCTCATACCCGAACACCGGGGAGCTGTTTTTT.

V usage is TRBV20-1 and J usage is TRBJ2-7, with D perhaps matching TRBD1 (6 bases). Germline values: CDR1 DFQATT, CDR2 SNEGSKA (reference sequence). This CDR3 is built from 12 residues. V shed 0 bases and J shed 8 bases, with 11 bases lying between them. The CDR3 reads CSAREGAAKQYF. CDR3 coding DNA: TGCAGTGCTAGAGAGGGGGCAGCAAAGCAGTACTTC.